This TCR beta chain was identified during a study of shared clonotypes between healthy human individuals. Study information: Each donor had three CD4 naive, three CD4 memory, two CD8 naive and one CD8 memory plate.

Replicate sorted-subset PCRs were loaded with around 200 ng DNA, 31,000 or so T cell genomes. Profiled with immunoSEQ multiplex PCR; TCRdb holds only in-frame clones, not every one. The table has about 1 million clones, around four fifths seen once; the top ten hold about 1.5%. Note on this clone: What it recognizes is unknown.

Regarding the study as a whole: Clonotype sharing among the donors was expected to vary with sequencing depth.

V was cut by 6 bases and J by 1 base, with 10 bases left in between. The CDR3 contains 13 residues. Per the germline V gene, CDR1 is SGHAT and CDR2 is FQNNGV. Sequences were obtained from memory CD4+ T cells sorted from blood. Subset: CD45RA-negative fraction. The origin of this receptor is a man between 18 and 29 years old in good health. V usage is TRBV11-2 and J usage is TRBJ2-7; possible D gene TRBD1, 6 bases. CDR3 nucleotides: TGTGCCAGCAGTCATGGACAGTCCTACGAGCAGTACTTC. Encoded protein: CASSHGQSYEQYF.